Sequencing of this TCR beta chain was carried out in a study of cytomegalovirus exposure and HLA in healthy donors. Findings of the study overall: The likely origin of a cluster of highly shared sequence variants was a sequencing artifact.

About this clone: Antigen specificity is unknown.

The PCR had 60 Vbeta and 13 Jbeta primers. Produced via immunoSEQ multiplex PCR; TCRdb's table is partial and in-frame only. This sample yields approximately 150,000 clones, of which 65% to 90% are seen a single time; 2.5% to 3% belongs to the top ten. In germline, CDR1 is SEHNR, CDR2 FQNEAQ (reference sequence). This CDR3 spans 15 amino acids. V lost 3 bases, J lost 2 bases, and 12 bases lay in between. Sequenced sample: PBMCs. The genes are TRBV7-9 and TRBJ2-3; D may be TRBD1 (6 bases). This receptor was identified in a woman aged 25 to 39 in good health and CMV-seronegative. CDR3 sequence reads: CASSLGADSTDTQYF. The CDR3 DNA sequence: TGTGCCAGCAGCTTGGGGGCAGACTCCACAGATACGCAGTATTTT.